Listed below are T cell receptor beta chains from one sample, sequenced in a study of OX40 agonist ivuxolimab in advanced cancers. Using immunoSEQ multiplex PCR, the repertoire was profiled, and TCRdb retains in-frame clones only, with some absent. Found here are around 35,000 clones, approximately 88% of them singletons; the top ten hold about a fifth. Sequencing was performed on CD4+ or CD8+ T cells sorted from blood, taken in a trial of the OX40 agonist ivuxolimab. The source is an adult with an advanced solid tumor such as melanoma, head and neck, liver or kidney cancer. Each CDR3 is given with its conserved first and last residue.

cdr3_aa: CASSPLPNPRETQYF
v_call: TRBV7-9

cdr3_aa: CASSHYPSGTMLYNEQFF
v_call: TRBV7-3

cdr3_aa: CASSRDTGLAGGQETQYF
v_call: TRBV9

cdr3_aa: CASGDGLSSTDTQYF
v_call: TRBV5-1

cdr3_aa: CASSPTGGLTDTQYF
v_call: TRBV7-6

cdr3_aa: CASSPWGGSTDTQYF
v_call: TRBV9

cdr3_aa: CASSFYRDYGYTF
v_call: TRBV11-2

cdr3_aa: CASSPTGGNTGELFF
v_call: TRBV28

cdr3_aa: CASSAGVTEAYEQYF
v_call: TRBV27

cdr3_aa: CASSYLSPASNQPQHF
v_call: TRBV6-6

cdr3_aa: CASSQGGTPTGSEQFF
v_call: TRBV4-2

cdr3_aa: CASKMTDTEAFF
v_call: TRBV10-2

cdr3_aa: CASTGQGARGNTIYF
v_call: TRBV10-2

cdr3_aa: CASSVGGPPEFF
v_call: TRBV9

cdr3_aa: CASGSLPYEQYF
v_call: TRBV12-5

cdr3_aa: CSVLTRDTASYEQYF
v_call: TRBV29-1

cdr3_aa: CGSRSVGELFF
v_call: TRBV19

cdr3_aa: CASSLIWDTRGGKTQYF
v_call: TRBV7-2

cdr3_aa: CASSYPDSHYGYTF
v_call: TRBV6-5

cdr3_aa: CASSLAPPTQPQHF
v_call: TRBV28

cdr3_aa: CASSSSRSREVYEQYF
v_call: TRBV7-9